The entry that follows covers one TCR beta chain sequence. The antigen remains unidentified. The table came from immunoSEQ multiplex PCR; TCRdb's copy has only in-frame clones and leaves some out. The sample records roughly 56,000 clones, roughly 93% being singletons. Germline CDR1 LNHDA, CDR2 SQIVND (reference sequence). V was trimmed by 9 bases and J by 2 bases, leaving 19 bases between them. The CDR3 totals 15 residues. This sample was taken from a study of cytomegalovirus exposure and HLA in healthy donors. Study-level results: There were 164 TCR beta chains listed as cytomegalovirus-associated. A few chains linked to CMV were shown in vitro to be specific for CMV antigens. Most TCR sequences proved rare, with some public TCRs found in many donors.

The gene calls are TRBV19 and TRBJ1-2; D is possibly TRBD1 (5 bases). The TCR originated in a woman younger than 35 in good health and CMV-seropositive. Sequencing was done on a sample of PBMCs. CDR3 coding DNA: TGTGCCAGCTCGTTGAGCCGCGGGGGGAACTATGGCTACACCTTC. This encodes CASSLSRGGNYGYTF.